Listed here is a single T cell receptor (beta chain). Unique molecular identifiers were used in preparing the TCRbeta library. Each CDR3 protein gets one entry after TCRdb re-called the PCR reads with MiXCR. The table records about 690,000 distinct CDR3 sequences, approximately 16% of them present only once. Germline V gene data show CDR1 as GTSNPN and CDR2 as SVGIG (reference sequence). V was trimmed by 5 bases and J by 0 bases, leaving 5 bases between them. This CDR3 has 11 amino acids. This specimen belongs to a study of T-cell reconstitution after alpha-beta-depleted transplantation in children. The origin of this receptor is a human donor who donated a stem cell graft to a child with acute myeloid leukemia. The J gene is TRBJ2-7, the V gene TRBV30; D gene ambiguous. Sequences were derived from PBMCs from the stem cell graft donor, sampled from the stem cell graft. CDR3 sequence: CAWGDSYEQYF. The CDR3 DNA reads as TGTGCCTGGGGGGACTCCTACGAGCAGTACTTC.